This T cell receptor beta chain was found in a study of OX40 agonist ivuxolimab in advanced cancers. The table came from immunoSEQ multiplex PCR; TCRdb's copy has only in-frame clones and leaves some out. The sample carries around 64,000 clones, roughly 80% recorded once. The source was CD4+ or CD8+ T cells sorted from blood, collected in a trial of the OX40 agonist ivuxolimab. This clonotype originated in an adult with an advanced solid tumor such as melanoma, head and neck, liver or kidney cancer.

The CDR3 loop is CASSPPDGLKAFF. The CDR3 DNA reads TGTGCCAGCTCACCACCGGACGGTCTGAAAGCTTTCTTT. J is TRBJ1-1 and V is TRBV18; D not certain. The CDR3 length is 13 residues. Germline V gives CDR1 KGHSH, CDR2 LQKENI. V was clipped by 0 bases and J by 9 bases, with 11 bases between them.